A single sample is the source of the 17 T cell receptor beta chains below, sequenced in a study of blood T cells in healthy people across ages (dated by TCRdb to the mid-2010s). The library was built by means of 5' RACE. These reads were obtained on an Illumina HiSeq 2500. A second PCR of about 7 to 12 cycles was performed with a sample-barcoded 5' primer and a J-beta primer mix. TCRdb reworked the public reads: Q25 trimming with fastp, MiXCR clone assembly, productive beta chains retained. When rows share a CDR3 protein, they turn into one entry using the most common DNA and genes. This sample lists about 1.8 million distinct CDR3 sequences; about 49% were detected once. The top ten clonotypes cover 2% to 2.5% of the sample. The sequenced sample was blood. The receptor source for this set is a woman aged 40 to 50 in good health.

The V and J genes are TRBV7-9 and TRBJ2-4; 7 bases are a match to TRBD2. This CDR3 spans 14 amino acids. The trim removed 1 base at V and 13 bases at J, leaving 10 bases unmatched. The germline gives CDR1 SEHNR, CDR2 FQNEAQ (reference sequence). The CDR3 DNA sequence: TGTGCCAGCAGCTTAGATCGGTCTCTAGCGGAGCAGTACTTC. It translates to CASSLDRSLAEQYF.

This clonotype was detected only a few times. DNA for the CDR3: TGTGCCAGCAGTTACTGGCAAGCGAATGGTGTCTATGGCTACACCTTC. Its translation: CASSYWQANGVYGYTF. The V call is TRBV6-5, the J call TRBJ1-2; D is unclear. This CDR3 comprises 16 residues. Germline assignment: CDR1 MNHEY and CDR2 SVGAGI. Trimming removed 1 base from V and 4 bases from J, with 16 bases in between.

The V call is TRBV4-3, the J call TRBJ2-3, with 7 bases matching TRBD2. Unmatched junction bases numbered 7, after V lost 2 bases and J lost 2 bases. Germline values: CDR1 LGHNA, CDR2 YSLEER. The CDR3 totals 16 residues. CDR3 sequence: CASSQQRGPTTDTQYF. As DNA, the CDR3 is TGCGCCAGCAGCCAACAGCGGGGCCCTACCACAGATACGCAGTATTTT.

The V gene is TRBV7-2, the J gene TRBJ2-3, with 7 bases lining up with TRBD2. Germline CDR1 is SGHTA and CDR2 is FQGNSA. The CDR3 runs 17 residues. The J segment lost 1 base and the V segment lost 6 bases, leaving 13 bases of the junction unmatched. The CDR3 region is CASRQQSGGGGTDTQYF. DNA for the CDR3: TGTGCCAGCAGACAGCAATCGGGGGGAGGGGGCACAGATACGCAGTATTTT.

V gene TRBV6-2 or TRBV6-3 combines with J gene TRBJ2-1, with TRBD2 as a possible D gene (5 bases). Germline CDR1 and CDR2: MNHEY and SVGEGT. The V and J ends lost 5 bases and 0 bases respectively, with 23 bases between them. The CDR3 runs to 19 residues. In DNA form, the CDR3 reads TGTGCCAGCAGTAACCGACCCCGAGGCGGGTGGAGCTCCTACAATGAGCAGTTCTTC. It translates to CASSNRPRGGWSSYNEQFF.

The J gene is TRBJ2-7, the V gene TRBV20-1; perhaps TRBD1 as D (6 bases). The germline V gene encodes CDR1 DFQATT and CDR2 SNEGSKA (reference sequence). The CDR3 covers 17 residues. Trimming pared 1 base from V and 1 base from J, leaving 20 bases between. The CDR3: CSARGFQFRDISYEQYF. CDR3 bases: TGCAGTGCTAGAGGATTCCAATTCCGGGACATATCCTACGAGCAGTACTTC.

This clonotype came up a few times. This chain connects TRBV10-3 to TRBJ2-5; TRBD1 agrees at 10 bases. The CDR3 contains 16 residues. Germline trimming cut 3 bases from V and 1 base from J; bases unmatched to any gene: 5. Germline CDR1 is ENHRY and CDR2 is SYGVKD. The CDR3 loop is CAISEADRGPQETQYF. The CDR3 nucleotides are TGTGCCATCAGTGAAGCCGACAGGGGGCCCCAAGAGACCCAGTACTTC.

V usage is TRBV13 and J usage is TRBJ2-1; D call uncertain. The DNA end is more similar to TRBJ2-7, so the J call may be wrong. CDR3 length: 13 residues. Germline assignment: CDR1 PRHDT and CDR2 FYEKMQ (reference sequence). CDR3 coding DNA: TGTGCCATTCCGAGCGTTGGGTACAATGAGCAGTACTTC. Residues: CAIPSVGYNEQYF.

This chain connects TRBV7-2 to TRBJ2-1, with no clear D. Germline loops: CDR1 SGHTA, CDR2 FQGNSA. The V end was cut by 1 base, the J end by 8 bases, with 15 bases between. This CDR3 spans 15 amino acids. DNA of the CDR3: TGTGCCAGCAGCTTAGGGGGTCCGGGTCCACATGAGCAGTTCTTC. The encoded protein is CASSLGGPGPHEQFF. The full variable domain, completed using reference TRBV7-2 and TRBJ2-1, is GAGVSQSPSNKVTEKGKDVELRCDPISGHTALYWYRQSLGQGLEFLIYFQGNSAPDKSGLPSDRFSAERTGGSVSTLTIQRTQQEDSAVYLCASSLGGPGPHEQFFGPGTRLTVL.

The chain recombines TRBV27 with TRBJ1-2, with 10 bases that match TRBD1. The V gene's germline CDR1 is MNHEY and CDR2 SMNVEV (reference sequence). This CDR3 is 16 amino acids long. The V segment lost 6 bases and the J segment 4 bases; nucleotides outside the gene matches: 11. Written as DNA, the CDR3 is TGTGCCAGCAGCGCCAAAAGGACAGGGGGTGGCTATGGCTACACCTTC. Protein product: CASSAKRTGGGYGYTF.

This clonotype was seen only once. At one boundary the junction diverges from the germline segment, which might be a read error. The chain joins TRBV7-2 to TRBJ2-1, with D perhaps given as TRBD1 or TRBD2 (5 bases each). The germline V gene has CDR1 SGHTA and CDR2 FQGNSA. The CDR3 has 15 residues. The CDR3 DNA follows: TGTGTCAGCAGCCTGGGACCTAGCACGGGCAATGAGCAGTTCTTC. It encodes CVSSLGPSTGNEQFF.

This rearrangement joins TRBV5-1 to TRBJ2-1, with TRBD2 matching over 12 bases. The trim removed 5 bases at V and 2 bases at J, leaving 11 bases unmatched. The CDR3 length is 18 residues. CDR1 SGHRS and CDR2 YFSETQ come from the germline V gene. The CDR3 region is CASSRQLAGGATYNEQFF. Written as DNA, the CDR3 is TGCGCCAGCAGTCGACAACTAGCGGGGGGCGCTACCTACAATGAGCAGTTCTTC.

This chain uses TRBV7-2 with TRBJ1-2; weak D call: TRBD1 (6 bases). The V and J ends lost 2 bases and 3 bases respectively, with 16 bases between them. CDR3 length: 16 residues. CDR1 is SGHTA and CDR2 is FQGNSA in the germline V gene. The CDR3 coding sequence is TGTGCCAGCAGCTTATCCCTGAAGACAGGCGACTATGGCTACACCTTC. This codes for CASSLSLKTGDYGYTF.

The chain employs TRBV7-2 and TRBJ2-3; possible D gene TRBD2, 6 bases. The length of the CDR3 is 16 residues. Trimming left V 4 bases short and J 3 bases short, with 17 bases between. Germline V gene lookup returns CDR1 SGHTA and CDR2 FQGNSA. The CDR3 protein is CASSSRAGRRTDTQYF. DNA for the CDR3: TGTGCCAGCAGCTCAAGGGCGGGGCGGCGGACAGATACGCAGTATTTT.

CDR3 sequence (DNA): TGTGCCAGCAGTTCCCTTGGAACCCTGACAGCCCCCTACGAGCAGTACTTC. Protein: CASSSLGTLTAPYEQYF. The V and J genes are TRBV6-2 or TRBV6-3 and TRBJ2-7; a possible D gene is TRBD1 (5 bases). Trimming pared 4 bases from V and 2 bases from J, leaving 21 bases between. From germline, CDR1 is MNHEY and CDR2 SVGEGT. The CDR3 sequence is 17 residues long.

The chain carries TRBV27 and TRBJ2-4; TRBD2 matches 11 bases. Unmatched junction bases numbered 10, after V lost 6 bases and J lost 9 bases. CDR3 length: 15 residues. The germline gives CDR1 MNHEY, CDR2 SMNVEV (reference sequence). The DNA for the CDR3 is TGTGCCAGCAGCTTAGCGGGGGGGCCGGGGGGCATTCAGTACTTC. Its protein product is CASSLAGGPGGIQYF.

The V and J genes are TRBV29-1 and TRBJ2-7; weak D call: TRBD1 (5 bases). The germline V gene has CDR1 SQVTM and CDR2 ANQGSEA. The CDR3 has 13 residues. The V end lost 2 bases, the J end lost 5 bases, and 13 bases lay between the germline ends. CDR3 bases: TGCAGCGTTGAAACCGCTTCAGGGCACGAGCAGTACTTC. It is translated as CSVETASGHEQYF.